The 15 T cell receptor beta chains given below trace back to one sample, sequenced in a study of T-cell reconstitution after alpha-beta-depleted transplantation in children. The authors prepared the TCRbeta library with unique molecular identifiers. TCRdb reprocessed the PCR reads via MiXCR and lists one record per CDR3 protein. The table shows about 300,000 distinct CDR3 sequences, with roughly 7.8% occurring only once. The antigens these receptors bind are not known. General study points: It was newly produced T cells that mostly accounted for T-cell counts and diversity one year after transplant.

Sequences were derived from peripheral blood, sampled 360 days after TCRalphabeta/CD19-depleted stem cell transplant. The receptors come from a female patient aged 2 to 10 who had a stem cell transplant for Fanconi anemia, so the T cells may come from the graft donor.

Only a few counts were recorded for this clonotype. The chain has TRBV18 and TRBJ2-7; D is undetermined. CDR1 and CDR2 (germline): KGHSH, LQKENI. V gave up 4 bases and J gave up 2 bases, with 6 bases separating them. The CDR3 sequence is 12 residues long. DNA of the CDR3: TGTGCCAGCTCACAGGAAACCTACGAGCAGTACTTC. The encoded protein is CASSQETYEQYF. The variable domain in full, with the rest retrieved from reference TRBV18 and TRBJ2-7, is NAGVMQNPRHLVRRRGQEARLRCSPMKGHSHVYWYRQLPEEGLKFMVYLQKENIIDESGMPKERFSAEFPKEGPSILRIQQVVRGDSAAYFCASSQETYEQYFGPGTRLTVT.

This clonotype appeared a few times. The chain carries TRBV12-3 or TRBV12-4 and TRBJ1-6; TRBD1 matches 8 bases. The CDR3 has 15 amino acids. The ends lost 7 bases at V and 3 bases at J; junction bases unmatched: 5. CDR3 DNA: TGTGCCAGCACCCGAGGGACAGGCTATAATTCACCCCTCCACTTT. As protein: CASTRGTGYNSPLHF.

This clonotype appeared a few times. The genes are TRBV5-1 and TRBJ2-5; 8 bases line up with TRBD2. The CDR3 consists of 18 residues. Germline V gene lookup returns CDR1 SGHRS and CDR2 YFSETQ. J was trimmed by 5 bases and V by 7 bases; bases with no gene match: 22. The CDR3 loop reads CASSRSGVAGPLRETQYF. DNA for the CDR3: TGCGCCAGCTCAAGATCGGGGGTAGCGGGACCTCTGAGGGAGACCCAGTACTTC. Variable domain in full (rest from reference TRBV5-1 and TRBJ2-5): KAGVTQTPRYLIKTRGQQVTLSCSPISGHRSVSWYQQTPGQGLQFLFEYFSETQRNKGNFPGRFSGRQFSNSRSEMNVSTLELGDSALYLCASSRSGVAGPLRETQYFGPGTRLLVL.

There are a few counts of this clonotype. The chain joins TRBV2 to TRBJ2-2; D is undetermined. The V end lost 5 bases, the J end lost 3 bases, and 10 bases lay between the germline ends. The germline V gene has CDR1 SNHLY and CDR2 FYNNEI. The CDR3 is 14 amino acids. CDR3 in DNA: TGTGCCAGCAGTACCGGGTTCCACACCGGGGAGCTGTTTTTT. Protein: CASSTGFHTGELFF.

This clonotype occurred many times. The chain recombines TRBV24-1 with TRBJ2-5; 8 nucleotides agree with TRBD2. The CDR3 totals 15 residues. Germline trimming cut 4 bases from V and 2 bases from J; bases unmatched to any gene: 5. Looked up from germline, CDR1 is KGHDR and CDR2 is SFDVKD. The CDR3 sequence: CATSDPGGGQETQYF. The CDR3 nucleotides are TGTGCCACCAGTGACCCCGGGGGGGGGCAAGAGACCCAGTACTTC.

This clonotype was seen a few times. The V and J genes are TRBV6-1 and TRBJ2-7; 9 positions agree with TRBD1. The CDR3 runs 14 residues. Per the germline V gene, CDR1 is MNHNS and CDR2 is SASEGT. The V segment lost 8 bases and the J segment 6 bases; nucleotides outside the gene matches: 11. The CDR3 protein is CASRRGTGRFEQYF. In DNA form, the CDR3 reads TGTGCCAGCCGAAGAGGGACAGGGAGGTTCGAGCAGTACTTC.

This clonotype was found many times. V gene TRBV29-1 combines with J gene TRBJ1-1; D may be TRBD1 (6 bases). Trimming removed 6 bases at V and 1 base at J, with 15 bases between. The CDR3 totals 14 residues. Germline CDR1 and CDR2: SQVTM and ANQGSEA. CDR3 amino acids: CSVRTVGGNTEAFF. The CDR3 nucleotides read TGCAGCGTCAGGACAGTTGGGGGGAACACTGAAGCTTTCTTT.

This clonotype was found many times. V usage is TRBV5-1 and J usage is TRBJ1-2; D might be TRBD1 (5 bases). This CDR3 has 14 amino acids. Trimming shortened V by 0 bases and J by 4 bases, and 10 bases separated the two germline ends. CDR1 and CDR2 (germline): SGHRS, YFSETQ. CDR3 amino acids: CASSLAGPRYGYTF. In DNA form, the CDR3 reads TGCGCCAGCAGCTTGGCAGGGCCCCGCTATGGCTACACCTTC. Supplemented by reference TRBV5-1 and TRBJ1-2, the full variable domain reads KAGVTQTPRYLIKTRGQQVTLSCSPISGHRSVSWYQQTPGQGLQFLFEYFSETQRNKGNFPGRFSGRQFSNSRSEMNVSTLELGDSALYLCASSLAGPRYGYTFGSGTRLTVV.

This clonotype appeared a few times. The chain joins TRBV6-1 to TRBJ2-7, with 9 bases lining up with TRBD1. The trim removed 2 bases at V and 1 base at J, leaving 6 bases unmatched. The germline V gene encodes CDR1 MNHNS and CDR2 SASEGT. The CDR3 totals 16 residues. The CDR3 loop is CASSERLTGGSYEQYF. The DNA of the CDR3 is TGTGCCAGCAGTGAAAGGCTGACAGGGGGGTCCTACGAGCAGTACTTC.

At least ten counts were recorded for this clonotype. The V call is TRBV29-1, the J call TRBJ1-2, with 9 positions matching TRBD1. Germline trimming cut 3 bases from V and 8 bases from J; bases unmatched to any gene: 10. Germline V gene sequence: CDR1 SQVTM, CDR2 ANQGSEA. The CDR3 is 14 amino acids. The CDR3 DNA follows: TGCAGCGTTGACCCGGACAGGGGATTATACGGCTACACCTTC. Its protein product is CSVDPDRGLYGYTF.

Ten or more counts support this clonotype. The V and J genes are TRBV6-5 and TRBJ2-3; D uncertain. Germline CDR1 reads MNHEY; CDR2 reads SVGAGI. V gave up 8 bases and J gave up 0 bases, with 15 bases separating them. The CDR3 runs to 15 residues. This CDR3 reads CASRLSTSSTDTQYF. In DNA, the CDR3 is TGTGCCAGCCGACTCTCCACCTCTAGCACAGATACGCAGTATTTT.

This rearrangement joins TRBV20-1 to TRBJ1-5; D unresolved. The CDR3 sequence is 14 residues long. V was pared by 1 base and J by 0 bases, with 7 bases between. Germline V lookup: CDR1 DFQATT, CDR2 SNEGSKA (reference sequence). In DNA, the CDR3 is TGCAGTGCTAGAGGCCATTATAGCAATCAGCCCCAGCATTTT. Translation gives CSARGHYSNQPQHF.

In its sample, this clonotype was seen many times. The chain recombines TRBV12-3 or TRBV12-4 with TRBJ2-3; D ambiguous. Trimming removed 4 bases at V and 5 bases at J, with 13 bases between. CDR3 length: 14 residues. The CDR3 DNA follows: TGTGCCAGCAGTTCCCGATTGCGAGGAGATACGCAGTATTTT. Its protein product is CASSSRLRGDTQYF.

This clonotype was picked up many times. The chain joins TRBV6-4 to TRBJ1-2, with no clear D. This CDR3 is built from 15 residues. CDR1 is MRHNA and CDR2 is SNTAGT in the germline V gene. Trimming shortened V by 3 bases and J by 2 bases, and 13 bases separated the two germline ends. The CDR3 protein is CASSDSTTGNYGYTF. CDR3 nucleotide sequence: TGTGCCAGCAGTGATTCCACCACCGGGAACTATGGCTACACCTTC.

About this clonotype: This may be a read error: a much more frequent sequence differs by one nucleotide. The V gene is TRBV20-1, the J gene TRBJ2-3; 7 positions agree with TRBD2. The length of the CDR3 is 17 residues. Germline V CDR1 and CDR2: DFQATT, SNEGSKA (reference sequence). For the CDR3, the DNA is TGCTGTGCTAGCGACGTGACGCAACGGGGGGGCACAGATACGCAGTATTTT. It yields the protein CCASDVTQRGGTDTQYF.